The 28 T cell receptor beta chains below were found in one sample sequenced in a study of OX40 agonist ivuxolimab in advanced cancers. Produced via immunoSEQ multiplex PCR; TCRdb's table is partial and in-frame only. Of under 35,000 clones in the sample, over 80% are singletons; the top ten hold roughly a third. The sample here was CD4+ or CD8+ T cells sorted from blood, taken in a trial of the OX40 agonist ivuxolimab. The receptors here all came from an adult with an advanced solid tumor such as melanoma, head and neck, liver or kidney cancer.

The chain has TRBV7-9 and TRBJ1-4; D not resolved. The CDR3 contains 15 residues. V was clipped by 5 bases and J by 3 bases, with 13 bases between them. Looked up from germline, CDR1 is SEHNR and CDR2 is FQNEAQ (reference sequence). The CDR3 region is CASSPERAANEKLFF. The CDR3 nucleotides read TGTGCCAGCAGCCCCGAGCGGGCTGCTAATGAAAAACTGTTTTTT.

V is TRBV27 and J is TRBJ1-2; possible D gene TRBD1, 5 bases. Between the trimmed V and J ends, which lost 5 bases and 2 bases, there was a span of 15 bases. Germline CDR1 is MNHEY and CDR2 is SMNVEV (reference sequence). The CDR3 consists of 15 residues. CDR3 coding DNA: TGTGCCAGCAGTAACCCAGGGCAAGGCAACTATGGCTACACCTTC. This encodes CASSNPGQGNYGYTF.

As for this clone: This clone may be a read error of a much larger clone one base away. The chain recombines TRBV6-1 with TRBJ2-5, with 9 nucleotides matching TRBD2. Judging by the DNA end, TRBJ2-7 fits better; the J call may be wrong. Germline lookup yields CDR1 MNHNS and CDR2 SASEGT. The CDR3 sequence is 15 residues long. The CDR3 loop reads CASSEASGGSYEQYF. The CDR3 coding sequence is TGTGCCAGCAGTGAAGCTAGCGGGGGCTCCTACGAGCAGTACTTC.

This clone was observed a single time. The junction and the germline gene differ at one end; a read error may be behind it. J is TRBJ2-2 and V is TRBV20-1; a possible D gene is TRBD2 (5 bases). The CDR3 totals 11 residues. From germline, CDR1 is DFQATT and CDR2 SNEGSKA (reference sequence). Here the CDR3 DNA reads TGCAGTGCTAGACACACCGGGGAGCTGCTTTTT. Translation gives CSARHTGELLF.

The rearrangement links TRBV7-2 to TRBJ2-1; TRBD2 matches 13 bases. The germline V gene has CDR1 SGHTA and CDR2 FQGNSA. V trimming: 5 bases; J trimming: 9 bases; junction bases outside the gene matches: 10. The CDR3 runs 16 residues. CDR3 amino acids: CASSARLAGGTGEQFF. CDR3 DNA: TGTGCCAGCAGCGCCCGACTAGCGGGAGGAACAGGTGAGCAGTTCTTC.

J is TRBJ1-2 and V is TRBV6-5; D perhaps matches TRBD1 (5 bases). Per germline, CDR1 MNHEY and CDR2 SVGAGI. This CDR3 comprises 14 residues. V dropped 0 bases and J dropped 8 bases, with 13 bases sitting between them. CDR3 loop: CASSYSTGTAGYTF. The CDR3 region has the DNA TGTGCCAGCAGTTACTCGACGGGGACGGCCGGCTACACCTTC.

The rearrangement joins TRBV5-1 to TRBJ2-7; unclear D gene. Trimming removed 4 bases at V and 3 bases at J, with 5 bases between. The CDR3 has 11 residues. Germline CDR1 and CDR2: SGHRS and YFSETQ. The CDR3 nucleotides are TGCGCCAGCAGCACAAACTACGAGCAGTACTTC. It is translated as CASSTNYEQYF.

The J gene is TRBJ2-1, the V gene TRBV28; TRBD2 agrees at 7 bases. The V segment lost 6 bases and the J segment 8 bases; nucleotides outside the gene matches: 13. The CDR3 loop spans 15 amino acids. Germline V gene data show CDR1 as MDHEN and CDR2 as SYDVKM. As DNA, the CDR3 is TGTGCCAGCAGATTCGCGGGAGAGGGTAAGGATGAGCAGTTCTTC. Translation gives CASRFAGEGKDEQFF.

The V call is TRBV4-2, the J call TRBJ2-3, with 7 bases that match TRBD1. V was clipped by 4 bases and J by 2 bases; unmatched bases: 9. CDR1 and CDR2 from the germline V gene are LGHNA and YNFKEQ. The CDR3 loop spans 16 amino acids. The CDR3 spells CASSPWAGTVTDTQYF. Written as DNA, the CDR3 is TGTGCCAGCAGCCCCTGGGCAGGGACAGTCACAGATACGCAGTATTTT.

The chain is built from TRBV6-5 and TRBJ2-7; the D gene could be TRBD1 or TRBD2 (5 bases each). Per the germline V gene, CDR1 is MNHEY and CDR2 is SVGAGI. The CDR3 sequence is 13 residues long. V was pared by 4 bases and J by 3 bases, with 10 bases between. Here the CDR3 DNA reads TGTGCCAGCAGTTTGGGACGCGGCTACGAGCAGTACTTC. This sequence encodes CASSLGRGYEQYF.

This rearrangement joins TRBV11-2 to TRBJ2-2; 7 nucleotides line up with TRBD1. V lost 5 bases, J lost 3 bases, and 6 bases stayed unmatched. The CDR3 loop spans 15 amino acids. Germline values: CDR1 SGHAT, CDR2 FQNNGV. The CDR3 is CASSTRGQYTGELFF. The CDR3 DNA sequence: TGTGCCAGCAGCACCAGGGGACAGTACACCGGGGAGCTGTTTTTT.

The chain has TRBV28 and TRBJ2-3; D tentatively reads TRBD1 or TRBD2 (5 bases each). This CDR3 is 15 amino acids long. V lost 3 bases and J 8 bases, leaving 18 bases between the germline ends. The V gene's germline CDR1 is MDHEN and CDR2 SYDVKM. Here the CDR3 reads CASSFLSGPPGTQYF. The CDR3 region has the DNA TGTGCCAGCAGTTTCCTGTCGGGGCCACCGGGTACGCAGTATTTT. The full variable domain, with the rest looked up from reference TRBV28 and TRBJ2-3, is DVKVTQSSRYLVKRTGEKVFLECVQDMDHENMFWYRQDPGLGLRLIYFSYDVKMKEKGDIPEGYSVSREKKERFSLILESASTNQTSMYLCASSFLSGPPGTQYFGPGTRLTVL.

V gene TRBV29-1 combines with J gene TRBJ1-5; 8 bases match TRBD1. Trimming cost V 6 bases and J 6 bases; bases outside gene matches: 7. CDR1 is SQVTM and CDR2 is ANQGSEA in the germline V gene. The CDR3 length is 13 residues. The CDR3 DNA sequence: TGCAGCGTAGCAGGGGGCGAGGGTCAGCCCCAGCATTTT. Amino acid sequence: CSVAGGEGQPQHF. The full variable domain, in which reference TRBV29-1 and TRBJ1-5 provide the parts outside the CDR3, is SAVISQKPSRDICQRGTSLTIQCQVDSQVTMMFWYRQQPGQSLTLIATANQGSEATYESGFVIDKFPISRPNLTFSTLTVSNMSPEDSSIYLCSVAGGEGQPQHFGDGTRLSIL.

This clone was counted once. The rearrangement links TRBV4-3 to TRBJ1-6; possible D gene TRBD1, 6 bases. V lost 0 bases, J lost 6 bases, and 12 bases lay in between. The CDR3 is 16 residues long. Germline loops: CDR1 LGHNA, CDR2 YSLEER. The CDR3 sequence is CASSQDRQDANSPLHF. The CDR3 nucleotides are TGCGCCAGCAGCCAAGATCGACAGGACGCTAATTCACCCCTCCACTTT.

V gene TRBV6-1 combines with J gene TRBJ2-7; the D gene is possibly TRBD2 (6 bases). V was pared by 4 bases and J by 0 bases, with 13 bases between. Germline V lookup: CDR1 MNHNS, CDR2 SASEGT. The CDR3 length is 15 residues. The CDR3 is CASSGIGRDSYEQYF. CDR3 bases: TGTGCCAGCAGTGGGATCGGGCGGGACTCCTACGAGCAGTACTTC.

The chain combines TRBV21-1 with TRBJ1-5. TRBV21-1 is assigned pseudogene status. The CDR3 is 14 residues long. CDR3 coding DNA: TGTGCCAGCACCCGGGATTTTAGCAATCAGCCCCAGCATTTT. It translates to CASTRDFSNQPQHF.

This chain uses TRBV10-2 with TRBJ1-2; possible D gene TRBD1, 5 bases. The germline V gene has CDR1 WSHSY and CDR2 SAAADI. The CDR3 is 14 residues long. The germline V and J ends were trimmed by 8 bases and 8 bases, with 21 bases remaining between them. The CDR3 spells CASGDSGGTAGYTF. The CDR3 DNA sequence: TGCGCCAGCGGAGATTCGGGGGGTACCGCGGGCTACACCTTC.

Concerning this clone itself: Other DNA sequences from this sample encode an identical CDR3 as well. The chain links TRBV27 to TRBJ2-1, with D unresolved. V was trimmed by 4 bases and J by 4 bases, leaving 5 bases between them. The CDR3 covers 12 residues. Germline CDR1 MNHEY, CDR2 SMNVEV (reference sequence). CDR3 amino acids: CASSSLYNEQFF. The CDR3 DNA reads TGTGCCAGCAGTTCTCTTTACAATGAGCAGTTCTTC.

V gene TRBV29-1 combines with J gene TRBJ2-7; 11 bases agree with TRBD2. Germline V gene sequence: CDR1 SQVTM, CDR2 ANQGSEA. This CDR3 has 14 residues. The junction had 5 bases not matched to a gene; V was cut back by 6 bases and J by 1 base. The CDR3 sequence: CSVPGTSGSYEQYF. As DNA, the CDR3 is TGCAGCGTCCCCGGGACTAGCGGTTCCTACGAGCAGTACTTC.

The chain combines TRBV7-2 with TRBJ2-7, with 13 bases matching TRBD2. V trimming: 8 bases; J trimming: 7 bases; junction bases outside the gene matches: 14. The germline V gene encodes CDR1 SGHTA and CDR2 FQGNSA. The CDR3 extends over 16 amino acids. CDR3 bases: TGTGCCAGCCAAGCCCAAACTAGCGGGAGGGCAGGAGAGCAGTACTTC. Protein sequence: CASQAQTSGRAGEQYF.

This chain connects TRBV5-8 to TRBJ2-7; TRBD2 might be the D (6 bases). Trimming cost V 4 bases and J 3 bases, with 14 bases left between them. Germline V gives CDR1 SGHTS, CDR2 YDEGEE. The CDR3 is 14 residues long. The CDR3 loop is CASSVPGANYEQYF. The CDR3, as DNA: TGTGCCAGCAGCGTGCCGGGAGCGAACTACGAGCAGTACTTC.

The chain recombines TRBV28 with TRBJ2-3; D call uncertain. The length of the CDR3 is 13 residues. Germline CDR1 MDHEN, CDR2 SYDVKM. The V gene lost 7 bases and the J gene lost 4 bases, with 12 bases spanning the gap. This CDR3 is CASISEFSDTQYF. The CDR3 region has the DNA TGTGCCAGCATCTCGGAATTTTCAGATACGCAGTATTTT.

The chain joins TRBV9 to TRBJ2-7, with TRBD1 as a possible D gene (5 bases). Deletions cut 0 bases from V and 6 bases from J, with 13 bases between. The CDR3 is 14 residues long. From germline, CDR1 is SGDLS and CDR2 YYNGEE. DNA of the CDR3: TGTGCCAGCAGCGTAGAAGGGGCCCTTAGCGAGCAGTACTTC. Protein product: CASSVEGALSEQYF.

The rearrangement uses TRBV7-9 and TRBJ2-1; tentatively, D is TRBD1 (5 bases). The V and J ends lost 5 bases and 0 bases respectively, with 11 bases between them. This CDR3 has 15 residues. Looked up from germline, CDR1 is SEHNR and CDR2 is FQNEAQ (reference sequence). The CDR3 loop is CASSDTGVSYNEQFF. The CDR3 bases are TGTGCCAGCAGCGATACAGGAGTCTCCTACAATGAGCAGTTCTTC.

The chain carries TRBV6-5 and TRBJ2-7; possibly TRBD2 for D (6 bases). CDR1 is MNHEY and CDR2 is SVGAGI in the germline V gene. The CDR3 is made up of 15 amino acids. Trimming shortened V by 0 bases and J by 6 bases, and 15 bases separated the two germline ends. DNA of the CDR3: TGTGCCAGCAGTTACTCGTCCGGGGGTAGTACCGAGCAGTACTTC. It translates to CASSYSSGGSTEQYF.

The gene calls are TRBV28 and TRBJ1-2; a possible D gene is TRBD1 (5 bases). CDR1 and CDR2 from the germline V gene are MDHEN and SYDVKM. The CDR3 is made up of 13 amino acids. V gave up 8 bases and J gave up 4 bases, with 14 bases separating them. The CDR3 loop reads CASYSGISYGYTF. In DNA form, the CDR3 reads TGTGCCAGCTACTCAGGGATCTCCTATGGCTACACCTTC.

CDR3 DNA: TGCGCCAGCAGTGAGCTAGCGGGTTCAAATGAGCAGTTCTTC. It yields the protein CASSELAGSNEQFF. The V call is TRBV10-1, the J call TRBJ2-1; 8 positions agree with TRBD2. CDR3 length: 14 amino acids. After removal of 2 bases from V and 7 bases from J, the junction contained 4 bases not matched to a gene. In germline, CDR1 is WNHNN, CDR2 SYGVQD (reference sequence).

This chain uses TRBV11-2 with TRBJ1-1; 7 nucleotides line up with TRBD1. The V gene's germline CDR1 is SGHAT and CDR2 FQNNGV. The CDR3 spans 13 residues. The trim removed 7 bases at V and 4 bases at J, leaving 6 bases unmatched. Here the CDR3 reads CASNTGVITEAFF. CDR3 DNA: TGTGCCAGCAACACAGGGGTTATCACTGAAGCTTTCTTT.